The clone carrying this T cell receptor (beta chain) was recorded at least ten times. This CDR3 spans 14 amino acids. Germline V gives CDR1 SGHRS, CDR2 YFSETQ. Trimming removed 4 bases at V and 7 bases at J, with 16 bases between. This entry belongs to a study of T-cell reconstitution after alpha-beta-depleted transplantation in children. Preparation of the TCRbeta library involved a method that used unique molecular identifiers. MiXCR, run by TCRdb on the PCR reads, gives a single entry per CDR3 protein. The profile shows about 110,000 distinct CDR3 sequences, approximately 10% of them singletons. This receptor was identified in a human donor who donated a stem cell graft to a child with acute lymphoblastic leukemia. The chain employs TRBV5-1 and TRBJ2-3; TRBD2 is a possible D gene (5 bases). The material sequenced was PBMCs from the stem cell graft donor, taken from the stem cell graft. The CDR3 DNA sequence: TGCGCCAGCAGCACCGGACTGATTGGTAATACGCAGTATTTT. It translates to CASSTGLIGNTQYF.